Following are 30 T cell receptor beta chains from one sample sequenced in a study of cytomegalovirus exposure and HLA in healthy donors. The PCR had 60 Vbeta and 13 Jbeta primers. The assay was immunoSEQ multiplex PCR, and TCRdb's table has in-frame clones only and misses some. This table has 200,000 to 250,000 clones, under 80% appearing once. The specimen was PBMCs. The receptors come from a girl aged 2-10 years in good health and CMV-seronegative.

This chain links TRBV9 with TRBJ2-5, with D perhaps TRBD1 (5 bases). CDR3 length: 14 residues. Between the trimmed V and J ends, which lost 0 bases and 5 bases, there was a span of 11 bases. Germline V gives CDR1 SGDLS, CDR2 YYNGEE. The CDR3 reads CASSVGQGLETQYF. The DNA of the CDR3 is TGTGCCAGCAGCGTAGGGCAGGGTCTGGAGACCCAGTACTTC.

Concerning this clone itself: The junction and the germline gene differ at one end; a read error may be behind it. The V gene is TRBV7-9, the J gene TRBJ1-1; 10 bases line up with TRBD1. Germline V CDR1 and CDR2: SEHNR, FQNEAQ (reference sequence). CDR3 length: 14 amino acids. In DNA form, the CDR3 reads TGTTCCAGCAGCTTATGGGGGACAGGGGAGGAAGCTTTCTTT. Residues: CSSSLWGTGEEAFF. The whole variable domain, filled in from reference TRBV7-9 and TRBJ1-1, reads DTGVSQNPRHKITKRGQNVTFRCDPISEHNRLYWYRQTLGQGPEFLTYFQNEAQLEKSRLLSDRFSAERPKGSFSTLEIQRTEQGDSAMYLCSSSLWGTGEEAFFGQGTRLTVV.

The chain is built from TRBV7-7 and TRBJ2-5; D might be TRBD2 (7 bases). This CDR3 region has 16 residues. V was pared by 7 bases and J by 1 base, with 19 bases between. The germline gives CDR1 SSHAT, CDR2 FNYEAQ (reference sequence). The CDR3 loop reads CASKRGAGDSQETQYF. Written as DNA, the CDR3 is TGTGCCAGCAAAAGGGGGGCGGGGGACTCCCAAGAGACCCAGTACTTC.

V gene TRBV6-5 combines with J gene TRBJ2-1; 12 positions agree with TRBD2. After removal of 6 bases from V and 6 bases from J, the junction contained 0 bases not matched to a gene. Germline V gene data show CDR1 as MNHEY and CDR2 as SVGAGI. CDR3 length equals 13 residues. The DNA of the CDR3 is TGTGCCAGCAGGACTAGCGGGGGCAATGAGCAGTTCTTC. The encoded protein is CASRTSGGNEQFF.

This chain connects TRBV5-1 to TRBJ2-2; 7 bases map to TRBD1. Trimming cost V 0 bases and J 6 bases; bases outside gene matches: 8. CDR3 length: 16 residues. Germline CDR1 SGHRS, CDR2 YFSETQ. CDR3 nucleotides: TGCGCCAGCAGCTTGGGAGCAAATCAGGGGGCCGGGGAGCTGTTTTTT. As protein: CASSLGANQGAGELFF.

The V and J genes are TRBV9 and TRBJ2-1, with D possibly being TRBD2 (6 bases). The CDR3 spans 15 residues. CDR1 and CDR2 (germline): SGDLS, YYNGEE. Trimming removed 0 bases at V and 1 base at J, with 8 bases between. As DNA, the CDR3 is TGTGCCAGCAGCGTAGAGGGAGGATCCTACAATGAGCAGTTCTTC. Translating it yields CASSVEGGSYNEQFF.

The chain recombines TRBV12-5 with TRBJ1-2, with D uncertain. V lost 6 bases to trimming and J lost 3 bases, with 11 bases between them. Per germline, CDR1 LGHNT and CDR2 FRNRAP. The CDR3 has 13 amino acids. CDR3 nucleotide sequence: TGTGCTAGTGGCCCTGACGGGTACTATGGCTACACCTTC. The encoded protein is CASGPDGYYGYTF.

The chain combines TRBV19 with TRBJ2-1; 15 bases are a match to TRBD2. From germline, CDR1 is LNHDA and CDR2 SQIVND (reference sequence). J was trimmed by 1 base and V by 5 bases; bases with no gene match: 12. The length of the CDR3 is 20 residues. CDR3 protein: CASSGEGLAGGPGSYNEQFF. Written as DNA, the CDR3 is TGTGCCAGTAGTGGGGAAGGACTAGCGGGAGGGCCAGGGTCCTACAATGAGCAGTTCTTC.

Details on this clone: The identical CDR3 is also encoded by other nucleotide sequences in the sample. CDR3 in DNA: TGCGCCAGCAGCCAAGCCGGGACAGGGGTCGGTGGCTACACCTTC. Its translation: CASSQAGTGVGGYTF. The chain recombines TRBV4-1 with TRBJ1-2; 10 nucleotides line up with TRBD1. Germline CDR1 MGHRA, CDR2 YSYEKL. The V segment lost 1 base and the J segment 7 bases; nucleotides outside the gene matches: 6. The CDR3 is made up of 15 amino acids.

The chain combines TRBV29-1 with TRBJ2-1; D unresolved. V dropped 7 bases and J dropped 6 bases, with 13 bases sitting between them. Germline assignment: CDR1 SQVTM and CDR2 ANQGSEA. This CDR3 has 12 amino acids. CDR3 region: CSALDIVNEQFF. CDR3 in DNA: TGCAGCGCTTTAGACATTGTCAATGAGCAGTTCTTC.

In nucleotides, the CDR3 is TGTGCCAGCAGCTTAAGTGGCGGGAGCTCCTACGAGCAGTACTTC. This translates into CASSLSGGSSYEQYF. This chain joins TRBV13 and TRBJ2-5, with TRBD2 identical over 7 bases. The J call may be incorrect, as the DNA end agrees better with TRBJ2-7. CDR1 and CDR2 from the germline V gene are PRHDT and FYEKMQ (reference sequence). The CDR3 has 15 residues.

V and J are TRBV6-1 and TRBJ2-3; TRBD1 matches 9 bases. V gave up 8 bases and J gave up 3 bases; unmatched junction bases: 3. Germline V gene data show CDR1 as MNHNS and CDR2 as SASEGT. The CDR3 length is 13 residues. The CDR3 loop reads CASSGTGTDTQYF. The CDR3 DNA reads as TGTGCCAGCTCCGGGACAGGGACAGATACGCAGTATTTT.

CDR3 loop: CASRKGEGTNYGYTF. The DNA for the CDR3 is TGTGCCAGCAGAAAAGGCGAGGGCACTAACTATGGCTACACCTTC. The chain combines TRBV6-1 with TRBJ1-2, with no clear D. This CDR3 comprises 15 residues. With 6 bases removed from V and 0 bases from J, the gap between germline ends came to 14 bases. Germline-derived CDR1 and CDR2 are MNHNS and SASEGT.

This clone is a singleton in its sample. The rearrangement links TRBV5-1 to TRBJ1-1, with a weak D call TRBD1 (6 bases). With 2 bases removed from V and 1 base from J, the gap between germline ends came to 15 bases. Germline V gene data show CDR1 as SGHRS and CDR2 as YFSETQ. CDR3 size: 16 residues. CDR3 protein: CASSLESPGQNTEAFF. DNA for the CDR3: TGCGCCAGCAGCTTAGAAAGTCCGGGACAGAACACTGAAGCTTTCTTT.

This clone is a singleton in its sample. V usage is TRBV4-2 and J usage is TRBJ2-4; 11 bases agree with TRBD2. V lost 1 base to trimming and J lost 7 bases; unmatched junction nucleotides: 0. CDR3 length: 14 residues. In germline, CDR1 is LGHNA, CDR2 YNFKEQ. CDR3 DNA: TGTGCCAGCAGCCAAGGGACTAGCGGGAACATTCAGTACTTC. Its protein product is CASSQGTSGNIQYF.

The chain couples TRBV5-1 to TRBJ1-1; D ambiguous. V gave up 4 bases and J gave up 2 bases, with 9 bases separating them. The germline CDR1 and CDR2 sequences are SGHRS and YFSETQ. This CDR3 has 13 residues. The DNA of the CDR3 is TGCGCCAGCAGCCCCGAGGGAAACACTGAAGCTTTCTTT. Translation: CASSPEGNTEAFF.

This clone was recorded once. The chain links TRBV9 to TRBJ1-2, with a possible D match to TRBD1 (5 bases). The V gene lost 7 bases and the J gene lost 4 bases, with 11 bases spanning the gap. Per the germline V gene, CDR1 is SGDLS and CDR2 is YYNGEE. The CDR3 runs 12 residues. The CDR3 bases are TGTGCCAGCGGGGGGAATATCTATGGCTACACCTTC. This sequence encodes CASGGNIYGYTF.

The V and J genes are TRBV29-1 and TRBJ2-1; 9 nucleotides agree with TRBD1. J gave up 7 bases and V 4 bases, and 5 bases lay outside the gene matches. Germline CDR1 and CDR2: SQVTM and ANQGSEA. The CDR3 consists of 13 residues. The CDR3 DNA sequence: TGCAGCGTTGGAGGGACAGGGTTGAATGAGCAGTTCTTC. This codes for CSVGGTGLNEQFF.

This rearrangement joins TRBV6-6 to TRBJ2-1; tentative D call: TRBD1 (5 bases). The CDR3 length is 14 residues. The germline gives CDR1 MNHNY, CDR2 SVGAGI (reference sequence). V lost 2 bases to trimming and J lost 4 bases, with 9 bases between them. CDR3 region: CASSYLGPYNEQFF. The CDR3, as DNA: TGTGCCAGCAGTTACCTGGGGCCTTACAATGAGCAGTTCTTC.

This chain links TRBV18 with TRBJ1-2, with 9 positions matching TRBD1. CDR3 length equals 16 residues. Trimming took 3 bases from V and 5 from J; bases not matched to a gene: 10. CDR1 and CDR2 (germline): KGHSH, LQKENI. DNA of the CDR3: TGTGCCAGCTCACCGCGCCTGGACAGGGGATTGTATGGCTACACCTTC. Encoded protein: CASSPRLDRGLYGYTF.

The V gene is TRBV19, the J gene TRBJ1-4, with 7 bases lining up with TRBD1. The germline V gene has CDR1 LNHDA and CDR2 SQIVND (reference sequence). The CDR3 runs to 15 residues. The V and J ends lost 5 bases and 5 bases, in that order; junction bases with no gene match: 8. CDR3 DNA sequence: TGTGCCAGTAGTCCGGGGACAGCCACAAATGAAAAACTGTTTTTT. Translating it yields CASSPGTATNEKLFF.

The chain couples TRBV4-1 to TRBJ2-5; D perhaps matches TRBD1 (5 bases). V lost 3 bases and J 1 base, leaving 9 bases between the germline ends. This CDR3 contains 14 residues. The germline gives CDR1 MGHRA, CDR2 YSYEKL. CDR3 in amino acids: CASSQQGGQETQYF. CDR3 sequence (DNA): TGCGCCAGCAGCCAGCAGGGTGGCCAAGAGACCCAGTACTTC.

V and J are TRBV19 and TRBJ2-1; D may be TRBD1 (5 bases). Germline CDR1 reads LNHDA; CDR2 reads SQIVND (reference sequence). V lost 5 bases and J 4 bases, leaving 12 bases between the germline ends. The CDR3 loop spans 14 amino acids. The CDR3 loop is CASSPPQGYNEQFF. CDR3 DNA sequence: TGTGCCAGTAGTCCCCCCCAGGGTTACAATGAGCAGTTCTTC. Full variable domain (rest looked up from reference TRBV19 and TRBJ2-1): DGGITQSPKYLFRKEGQNVTLSCEQNLNHDAMYWYRQDPGQGLRLIYYSQIVNDFQKGDIAEGYSVSREKKESFPLTVTSAQKNPTAFYLCASSPPQGYNEQFFGPGTRLTVL.

The chain recombines TRBV5-6 with TRBJ2-1; 11 nucleotides match TRBD2. This CDR3 has 17 amino acids. V gave up 3 bases and J gave up 3 bases; unmatched junction bases: 8. Per the germline V gene, CDR1 is SGHDT and CDR2 is YYEEEE. The CDR3 DNA is TGTGCCAGCAGCTCTTTTTGGACTAGCGGGTACTACAATGAGCAGTTCTTC. Encoded protein: CASSSFWTSGYYNEQFF.

This chain links TRBV25-1 with TRBJ2-3, with 11 bases identical to TRBD2. CDR3 size: 14 residues. V trimming: 8 bases; J trimming: 1 base; junction bases outside the gene matches: 2. Germline V CDR1 and CDR2: MGHDK, SYGVNS. CDR3 amino acids: CASQLAGGTDTQYF. CDR3 nucleotide sequence: TGTGCCAGCCAACTAGCGGGGGGCACAGATACGCAGTATTTT.

The rearrangement joins TRBV25-1 to TRBJ1-5, with D maybe TRBD1 (5 bases). Looked up from germline, CDR1 is MGHDK and CDR2 is SYGVNS. V lost 4 bases to trimming and J lost 4 bases, with 14 bases between them. The CDR3 runs to 15 residues. The DNA of the CDR3 is TGTGCCAGCAGTGGTTCGGTCGGGGGAAATCAGCCCCAGCATTTT. It specifies CASSGSVGGNQPQHF.

The chain is built from TRBV25-1 and TRBJ2-3; D might be TRBD1 (5 bases). From germline, CDR1 is MGHDK and CDR2 SYGVNS. Trimming shortened V by 1 base and J by 0 bases, and 11 bases separated the two germline ends. This CDR3 has 16 residues. CDR3 loop: CASSELGVRSTDTQYF. The CDR3 coding sequence is TGTGCCAGCAGTGAATTAGGGGTGAGGAGCACAGATACGCAGTATTTT.

CDR3 coding DNA: TGTGCCAGCAGCGTCGAAGGGGTCCCATATAATTCACCCCTCCACTTT. It yields the protein CASSVEGVPYNSPLHF. The V and J genes are TRBV9 and TRBJ1-6, with D possibly TRBD1 on 5 matching bases. V was cut by 2 bases and J by 4 bases, with 13 bases left in between. Germline lookup yields CDR1 SGDLS and CDR2 YYNGEE. CDR3 length: 16 residues. The variable domain in full, with the rest retrieved from reference TRBV9 and TRBJ1-6, is DSGVTQTPKHLITATGQRVTLRCSPRSGDLSVYWYQQSLDQGLQFLIQYYNGEERAKGNILERFSAQQFPDLHSELNLSSLELGDSALYFCASSVEGVPYNSPLHFGNGTRLTVT.

The chain employs TRBV15 and TRBJ1-2; 9 bases line up with TRBD1. This CDR3 spans 18 amino acids. Germline V gene lookup returns CDR1 LNHNV and CDR2 YYDKDF (reference sequence). Losses at the gene ends were 5 bases for V and 1 base for J; bases not matched to a gene: 14. The CDR3 spells CATSAHYRGPKDNYGYTF. CDR3 DNA sequence: TGTGCCACCAGCGCACACTACAGGGGGCCTAAGGATAACTATGGCTACACCTTC.

The chain has TRBV27 and TRBJ2-7; TRBD1 matches at 8 bases. This CDR3 has 15 amino acids. The germline gives CDR1 MNHEY, CDR2 SMNVEV (reference sequence). The V segment lost 5 bases and the J segment 0 bases; nucleotides outside the gene matches: 6. CDR3 sequence: CASSGWTGSSYEQYF. In DNA form, the CDR3 reads TGTGCCAGCAGTGGTTGGACAGGGAGCTCCTACGAGCAGTACTTC.